This TCR beta chain was obtained from a study of chemoradiotherapy in HPV16-positive cancers. Clones were read by immunoSEQ multiplex PCR, and TCRdb kept only the in-frame ones, dropping some. Of some 32,000 clones detected, around 88% appear once; the ten largest clones hold under 5.5%. The CDR3 contains 11 residues. V lost 5 bases and J lost 2, with 4 bases in between. Germline V lookup: CDR1 MNHEY, CDR2 SVGAGI. This sequence joins TRBV6-5 and TRBJ2-7; D is unclear. The TCR was taken from a human donor with HPV-associated anogenital cancer. Sequenced here: blood, sampled from a patient who underwent chemoradiotherapy. The CDR3 region has the DNA TGTGCCAGCAGTGATCCCTACGAGCAGTACTTC. Protein: CASSDPYEQYF.